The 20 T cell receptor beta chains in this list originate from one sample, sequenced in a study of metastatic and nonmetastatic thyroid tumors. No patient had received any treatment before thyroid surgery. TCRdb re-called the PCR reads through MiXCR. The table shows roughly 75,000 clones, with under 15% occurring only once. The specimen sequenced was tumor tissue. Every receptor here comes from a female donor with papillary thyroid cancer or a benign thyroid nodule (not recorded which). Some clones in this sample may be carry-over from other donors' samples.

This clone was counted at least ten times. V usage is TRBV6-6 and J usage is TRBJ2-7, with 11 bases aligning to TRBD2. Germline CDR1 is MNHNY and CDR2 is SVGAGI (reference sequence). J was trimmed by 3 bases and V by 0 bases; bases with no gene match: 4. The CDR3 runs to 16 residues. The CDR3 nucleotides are TGTGCCAGCAGTTACTCGCGACTAGCGGGATTCTACGAGCAGTACTTC. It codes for CASSYSRLAGFYEQYF.

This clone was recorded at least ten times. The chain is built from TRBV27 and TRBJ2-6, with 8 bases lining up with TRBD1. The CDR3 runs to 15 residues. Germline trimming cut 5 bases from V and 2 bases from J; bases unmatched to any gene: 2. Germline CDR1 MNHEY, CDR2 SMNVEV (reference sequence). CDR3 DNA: TGTGCCAGCAGTAAGACAGGGGCTGGGGCCAACGTCCTGACTTTC. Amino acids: CASSKTGAGANVLTF.

Here the CDR3 reads CASSLQGTDTQYF. DNA of the CDR3: TGTGCCAGCAGCTTACAGGGCACAGATACGCAGTATTTT. This chain joins TRBV5-4 and TRBJ2-3, with D tentatively TRBD1 (5 bases). This CDR3 comprises 13 residues. Germline CDR1 and CDR2: SGHNT and YYREEE (reference sequence). V lost 2 bases and J 1 base, leaving 5 bases between the germline ends.

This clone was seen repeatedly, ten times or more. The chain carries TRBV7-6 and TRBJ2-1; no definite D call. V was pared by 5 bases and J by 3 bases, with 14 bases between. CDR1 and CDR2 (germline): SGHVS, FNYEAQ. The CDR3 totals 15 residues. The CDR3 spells CASSSLSLGYNEQFF. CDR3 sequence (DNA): TGTGCCAGCAGCAGCCTGAGCTTGGGCTACAATGAGCAGTTCTTC.

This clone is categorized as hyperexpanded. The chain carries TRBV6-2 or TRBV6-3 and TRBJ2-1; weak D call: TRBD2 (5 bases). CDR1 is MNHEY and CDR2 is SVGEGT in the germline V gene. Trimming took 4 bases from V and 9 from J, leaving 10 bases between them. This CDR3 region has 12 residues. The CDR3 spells CASSLSAGEQFF. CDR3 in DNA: TGTGCCAGCAGTTTGTCCGCGGGTGAGCAGTTCTTC.

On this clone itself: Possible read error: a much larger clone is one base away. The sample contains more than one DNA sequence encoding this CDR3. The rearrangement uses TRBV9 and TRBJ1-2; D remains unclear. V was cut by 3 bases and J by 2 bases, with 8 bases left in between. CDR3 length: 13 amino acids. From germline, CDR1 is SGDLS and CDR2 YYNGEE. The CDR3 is CASSARINYGYTF. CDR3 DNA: TGTGCCAGCAGCGCCAGGATAAACTATGGCTACACCTTC.

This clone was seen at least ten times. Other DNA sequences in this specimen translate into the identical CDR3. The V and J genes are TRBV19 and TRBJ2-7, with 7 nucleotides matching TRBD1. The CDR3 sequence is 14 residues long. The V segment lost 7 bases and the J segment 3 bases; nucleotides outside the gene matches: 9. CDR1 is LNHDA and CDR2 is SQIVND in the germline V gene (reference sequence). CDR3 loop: CASNPGQKNYEQYF. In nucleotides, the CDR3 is TGTGCCAGTAATCCGGGACAGAAAAACTACGAGCAGTACTTC. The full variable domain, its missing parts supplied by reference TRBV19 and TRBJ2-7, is DGGITQSPKYLFRKEGQNVTLSCEQNLNHDAMYWYRQDPGQGLRLIYYSQIVNDFQKGDIAEGYSVSREKKESFPLTVTSAQKNPTAFYLCASNPGQKNYEQYFGPGTRLTVT.

CDR3 in DNA: TGCAGTGCTAGAGATGGATTAAGGAGAGGGGTACGTCGCACTGAAGCTTTCTTT. Amino acids: CSARDGLRRGVRRTEAFF. The chain uses TRBV20-1 and TRBJ1-1; TRBD1 is a possible D gene (5 bases). The germline V and J ends were trimmed by 0 bases and 4 bases, with 24 bases remaining between them. The CDR3 spans 18 residues. CDR1 and CDR2 from the germline V gene are DFQATT and SNEGSKA (reference sequence).

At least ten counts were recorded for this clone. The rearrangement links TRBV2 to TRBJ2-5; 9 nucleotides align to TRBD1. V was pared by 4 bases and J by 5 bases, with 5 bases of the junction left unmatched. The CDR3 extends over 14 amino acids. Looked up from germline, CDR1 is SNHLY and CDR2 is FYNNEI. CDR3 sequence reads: CASSAHRGQETQYF. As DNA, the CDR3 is TGTGCCAGCAGTGCGCACAGGGGGCAGGAGACCCAGTACTTC.

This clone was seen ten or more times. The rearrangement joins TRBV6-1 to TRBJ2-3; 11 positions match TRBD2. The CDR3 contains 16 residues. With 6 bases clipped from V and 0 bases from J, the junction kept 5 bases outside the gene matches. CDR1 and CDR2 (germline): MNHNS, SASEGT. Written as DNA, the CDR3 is TGTGCCAGCAGACCCCGACTAGCGGGAAGCACAGATACGCAGTATTTT. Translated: CASRPRLAGSTDTQYF.

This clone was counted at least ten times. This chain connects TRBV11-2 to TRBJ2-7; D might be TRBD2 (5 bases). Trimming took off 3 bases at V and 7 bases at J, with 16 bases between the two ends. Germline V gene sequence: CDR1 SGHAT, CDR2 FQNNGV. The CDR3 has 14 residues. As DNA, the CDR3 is TGTGCCAGCAGCTTTAGGACTGCGGCCTGGGAGCAGTACTTC. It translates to CASSFRTAAWEQYF.

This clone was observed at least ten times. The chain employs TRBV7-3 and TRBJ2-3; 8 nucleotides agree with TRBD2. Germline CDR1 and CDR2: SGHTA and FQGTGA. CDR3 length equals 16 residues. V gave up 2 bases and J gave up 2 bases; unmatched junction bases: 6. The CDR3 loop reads CASSLSPGGATDTQYF. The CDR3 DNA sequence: TGTGCCAGCAGCTTATCCCCGGGGGGGGCCACAGATACGCAGTATTTT.

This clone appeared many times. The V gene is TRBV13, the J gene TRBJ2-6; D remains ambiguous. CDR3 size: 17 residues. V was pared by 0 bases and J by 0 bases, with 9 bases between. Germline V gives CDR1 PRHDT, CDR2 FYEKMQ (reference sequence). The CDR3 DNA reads TGTGCCAGCAGCTTAGGCCTGAGGCCCTCTGGGGCCAACGTCCTGACTTTC. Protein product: CASSLGLRPSGANVLTF.

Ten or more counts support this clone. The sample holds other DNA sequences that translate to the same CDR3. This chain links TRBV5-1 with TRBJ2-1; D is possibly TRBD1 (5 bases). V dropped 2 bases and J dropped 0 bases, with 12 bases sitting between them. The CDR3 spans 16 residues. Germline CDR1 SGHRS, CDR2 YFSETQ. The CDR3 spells CASSFGAGNSYNEQFF. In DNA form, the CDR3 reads TGCGCCAGCAGCTTCGGAGCAGGGAACTCCTACAATGAGCAGTTCTTC.

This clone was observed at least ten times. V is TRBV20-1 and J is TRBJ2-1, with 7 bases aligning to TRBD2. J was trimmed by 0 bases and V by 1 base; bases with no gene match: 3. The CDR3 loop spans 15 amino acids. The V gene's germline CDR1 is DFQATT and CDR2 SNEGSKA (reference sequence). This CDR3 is CSARVSGTSYNEQFF. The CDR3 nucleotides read TGCAGTGCTAGAGTCAGCGGGACCTCCTACAATGAGCAGTTCTTC.

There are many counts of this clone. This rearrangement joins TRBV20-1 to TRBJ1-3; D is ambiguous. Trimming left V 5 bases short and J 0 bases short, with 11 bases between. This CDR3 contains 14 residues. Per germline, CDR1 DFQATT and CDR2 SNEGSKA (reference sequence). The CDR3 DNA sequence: TGCAGTGCTCAGTCTGTAGTCTCTGGAAACACCATATATTTT. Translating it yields CSAQSVVSGNTIYF.

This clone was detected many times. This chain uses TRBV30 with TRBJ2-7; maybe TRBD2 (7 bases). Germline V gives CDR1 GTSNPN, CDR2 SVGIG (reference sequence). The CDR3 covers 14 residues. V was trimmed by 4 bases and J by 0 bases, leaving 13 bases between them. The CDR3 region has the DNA TGTGCCTGGATCGGGGGAGGGGGCTCCTACGAGCAGTACTTC. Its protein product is CAWIGGGGSYEQYF.

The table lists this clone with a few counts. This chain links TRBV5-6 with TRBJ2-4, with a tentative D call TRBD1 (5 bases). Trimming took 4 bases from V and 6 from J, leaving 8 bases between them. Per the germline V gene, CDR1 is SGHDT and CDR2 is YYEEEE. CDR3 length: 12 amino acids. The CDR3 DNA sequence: TGTGCCAGCAGCCGCCAGGGAAACATTCAGTACTTC. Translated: CASSRQGNIQYF. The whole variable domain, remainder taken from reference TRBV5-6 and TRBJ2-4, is DAGVTQSPTHLIKTRGQQVTLRCSPKSGHDTVSWYQQALGQGPQFIFQYYEEEERQRGNFPDRFSGHQFPNYSSELNVNALLLGDSALYLCASSRQGNIQYFGAGTRLSVL.

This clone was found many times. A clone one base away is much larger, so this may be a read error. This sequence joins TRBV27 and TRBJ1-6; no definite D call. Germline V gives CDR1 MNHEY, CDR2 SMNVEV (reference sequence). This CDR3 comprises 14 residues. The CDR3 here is CASSFRSYNPPLHF. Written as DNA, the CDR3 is TGTGCCAGCAGTTTCAGGTCCTATAATCCACCCCTCCACTTT.

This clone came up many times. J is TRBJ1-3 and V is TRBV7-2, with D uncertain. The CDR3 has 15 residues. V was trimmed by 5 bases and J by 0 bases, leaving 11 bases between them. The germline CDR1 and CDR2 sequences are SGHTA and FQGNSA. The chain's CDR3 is CASSPGPYSGNTIYF. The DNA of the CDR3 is TGTGCCAGCAGCCCCGGTCCCTACTCTGGAAACACCATATATTTT.